Listed here are 24 T cell receptor beta chains from one sample, sequenced in a study of beta chain features in type 1 diabetes. General study results and limits: When Type 1 diabetes patients were examined, their TCRB CDR3s proved moderately but significantly shorter in all four CD4+ subsets.

Since all of the isolated RNA was reverse transcribed, expressed TCRB transcripts were what got sequenced. Clones were read by immunoSEQ multiplex PCR, and TCRdb kept only the in-frame ones, dropping some. The sample consists of hundreds of thousands of clones, over 11% of them appearing once. No cognate antigen is known for these TCRs. The specimen sequenced was naive CD4+ T cells from blood. These receptor sequences come from a man younger than 35 with type 1 diabetes.

This chain connects TRBV2 to TRBJ2-1; 13 bases are shared with TRBD2. Per germline, CDR1 SNHLY and CDR2 FYNNEI. The junction had 7 bases not matched to a gene; V was cut back by 6 bases and J by 5 bases. This CDR3 has 16 residues. The CDR3 bases are TGTGCCAGCAGGAGGACTAGCGGGGGCCTAAACAATGAGCAGTTCTTC. Residues: CASRRTSGGLNNEQFF. Full variable domain (rest looked up from reference TRBV2 and TRBJ2-1): EPEVTQTPSHQVTQMGQEVILRCVPISNHLYFYWYRQILGQKVEFLVSFYNNEISEKSEIFDDQFSVERPDGSNFTLKIRSTKLEDSAMYFCASRRTSGGLNNEQFFGPGTRLTVL.

This clone was counted between two and nine times. The rearrangement links TRBV10-3 to TRBJ2-5, with 10 positions matching TRBD1. The CDR3 sequence is 14 residues long. Germline CDR1 ENHRY, CDR2 SYGVKD. V trimming: 5 bases; J trimming: 5 bases; junction bases outside the gene matches: 5. The CDR3 region is CAISRQGAGETQYF. CDR3 bases: TGTGCCATCAGTCGACAGGGGGCTGGGGAGACCCAGTACTTC.

This clone was seen a handful of times. The chain links TRBV5-1 to TRBJ2-1; 8 positions match TRBD1. V was clipped by 2 bases and J by 3 bases; unmatched bases: 4. The CDR3 covers 15 residues. Germline V CDR1 and CDR2: SGHRS, YFSETQ. The CDR3 bases are TGCGCCAGCAGCTTACGGACAGGGAGCTACAATGAGCAGTTCTTC. Translated: CASSLRTGSYNEQFF.

The chain uses TRBV10-3 and TRBJ1-5; perhaps TRBD1 as D (5 bases). The V gene's germline CDR1 is ENHRY and CDR2 SYGVKD. V was shortened by 8 bases and J by 4 bases, with 12 bases between the two germline ends. The CDR3 loop spans 13 amino acids. CDR3 DNA: TGTGCCATCGGGGCGGGCCCTAATCAGCCCCAGCATTTT. This encodes CAIGAGPNQPQHF.

This chain joins TRBV2 and TRBJ1-5; D unclear. Trimming pared 5 bases from V and 1 base from J, leaving 9 bases between. The CDR3 extends over 14 amino acids. The germline V gene has CDR1 SNHLY and CDR2 FYNNEI. The CDR3 DNA reads as TGTGCCAGCAGTTCGGTTGAAAGCAATCAGCCCCAGCATTTT. It specifies CASSSVESNQPQHF.

V and J are TRBV9 and TRBJ2-5; 8 nucleotides agree with TRBD2. Germline V lookup: CDR1 SGDLS, CDR2 YYNGEE. The V and J ends lost 0 bases and 4 bases, in that order; junction bases with no gene match: 5. This CDR3 has 15 residues. The CDR3 here is CASSVAGGMGETQYF. The CDR3 DNA reads as TGTGCCAGCAGCGTAGCGGGAGGGATGGGAGAGACCCAGTACTTC.

The chain couples TRBV5-1 to TRBJ2-3, with D tentatively TRBD2 (5 bases). The CDR3 length is 15 residues. Trimming pared 4 bases from V and 4 bases from J, leaving 16 bases between. Germline loops: CDR1 SGHRS, CDR2 YFSETQ. The CDR3 spells CASSVAERGADTQYF. The CDR3 DNA is TGCGCCAGCAGCGTTGCCGAACGGGGTGCAGATACGCAGTATTTT.

The V call is TRBV10-3, the J call TRBJ2-5, with D tentatively TRBD1 or TRBD2 (5 bases each). Deletions cut 3 bases from V and 5 bases from J, with 10 bases between. This CDR3 is built from 13 residues. The germline gives CDR1 ENHRY, CDR2 SYGVKD. The CDR3 spells CAISDLEGETQYF. CDR3 coding DNA: TGTGCCATCAGTGATCTCGAGGGGGAGACCCAGTACTTC.

This sequence joins TRBV4-1 and TRBJ2-6; 7 nucleotides align to TRBD1. Germline V lookup: CDR1 MGHRA, CDR2 YSYEKL. This CDR3 comprises 14 residues. Unmatched junction bases numbered 6, after V lost 1 base and J lost 12 bases. The chain's CDR3 is CASSQGDRLGVLTF. CDR3 DNA: TGCGCCAGCAGCCAAGGGGACAGACTCGGCGTCCTGACTTTC.

The CDR3 is CATSRDGGSGSYEQYF. CDR3 DNA sequence: TGTGCCACCAGCAGAGATGGAGGTAGCGGATCCTACGAGCAGTACTTC. The rearrangement links TRBV15 to TRBJ2-7; possibly TRBD2 for D (6 bases). Germline V gene data show CDR1 as LNHNV and CDR2 as YYDKDF (reference sequence). V gave up 0 bases and J gave up 1 base, with 13 bases separating them. The CDR3 covers 16 residues.

Notes on this clone: Within the sample, other DNA sequences also encode this same CDR3. The gene calls are TRBV2 and TRBJ2-7; D remains ambiguous. This CDR3 region has 11 residues. CDR1 SNHLY and CDR2 FYNNEI come from the germline V gene. V was pared by 2 bases and J by 5 bases, with 4 bases between. CDR3: CASSEYHEQYF. CDR3 bases: TGTGCCAGCAGTGAATATCACGAGCAGTACTTC.

The V and J genes are TRBV19 and TRBJ2-1; 7 nucleotides match TRBD1. V trimming: 5 bases; J trimming: 2 bases; junction bases outside the gene matches: 6. CDR3 length: 15 residues. Germline CDR1 reads LNHDA; CDR2 reads SQIVND (reference sequence). In nucleotides, the CDR3 is TGTGCCAGTAGTCTAATACAGGGGACCTACAATGAGCAGTTCTTC. It codes for CASSLIQGTYNEQFF.

This clone came up a few times. The chain combines TRBV29-1 with TRBJ2-5; D is unclear. This CDR3 is built from 12 residues. The V gene lost 7 bases and the J gene lost 4 bases, with 13 bases spanning the gap. Germline V gene lookup returns CDR1 SQVTM and CDR2 ANQGSEA. In nucleotides, the CDR3 is TGCAGCGCCAAAAGGATTAGAGAGACCCAGTACTTC. This gives the protein CSAKRIRETQYF.

A few counts support this clone. V gene TRBV7-9 combines with J gene TRBJ1-2; D uncertain. The CDR3 consists of 14 residues. Trimming left V 1 base short and J 6 bases short, with 12 bases between. Germline assignment: CDR1 SEHNR and CDR2 FQNEAQ (reference sequence). CDR3 bases: TGTGCCAGCAGCTTAGTTGAGGGTGGCAATGGCTACACCTTC. Its protein is CASSLVEGGNGYTF.

CDR3 nucleotide sequence: TGCGCCAGCAGCTCGACAGGGGACCAAGAGACCCAGTACTTC. Its translation: CASSSTGDQETQYF. This rearrangement joins TRBV5-1 to TRBJ2-5; 8 positions agree with TRBD1. The CDR3 runs to 14 residues. Looked up from germline, CDR1 is SGHRS and CDR2 is YFSETQ. V trimming: 3 bases; J trimming: 0 bases; junction bases outside the gene matches: 1.

V and J are TRBV7-3 and TRBJ2-7; no firm D call. The CDR3 consists of 15 residues. From germline, CDR1 is SGHTA and CDR2 FQGTGA. Deletions cut 2 bases from V and 0 bases from J, with 11 bases between. CDR3 in amino acids: CASSLRPGNSYEQYF. The CDR3 region has the DNA TGTGCCAGCAGCTTACGTCCAGGCAACTCCTACGAGCAGTACTTC.

The rearrangement uses TRBV5-6 and TRBJ2-1; 10 bases match TRBD2. The V segment lost 4 bases and the J segment 8 bases; nucleotides outside the gene matches: 9. Looked up from germline, CDR1 is SGHDT and CDR2 is YYEEEE. The length of the CDR3 is 15 residues. The chain's CDR3 is CASSLKREGGYEQFF. In DNA, the CDR3 is TGTGCCAGCAGCCTGAAGCGGGAGGGAGGCTATGAGCAGTTCTTC. Full variable domain (missing parts from reference TRBV5-6 and TRBJ2-1): DAGVTQSPTHLIKTRGQQVTLRCSPKSGHDTVSWYQQALGQGPQFIFQYYEEEERQRGNFPDRFSGHQFPNYSSELNVNALLLGDSALYLCASSLKREGGYEQFFGPGTRLTVL.

The chain recombines TRBV7-2 with TRBJ2-3; the match to TRBD2 covers 11 bases. There are 14 residues in the CDR3. Losses at the gene ends were 5 bases for V and 5 bases for J; bases not matched to a gene: 3. Per germline, CDR1 SGHTA and CDR2 FQGNSA. The CDR3 sequence: CASSNLAGGDTQYF. As DNA, the CDR3 is TGTGCCAGCAGCAATCTAGCGGGGGGAGATACGCAGTATTTT.

This chain connects TRBV28 to TRBJ2-7; tentatively, D is TRBD1 or TRBD2 (5 bases each). Germline V gene sequence: CDR1 MDHEN, CDR2 SYDVKM. The CDR3 runs to 16 residues. V was trimmed by 3 bases and J by 0 bases, leaving 15 bases between them. This CDR3 is CASSLWGTSSSYEQYF. The DNA for the CDR3 is TGTGCCAGCAGTTTGTGGGGGACCTCTAGCTCCTACGAGCAGTACTTC.

The rearrangement uses TRBV10-2 and TRBJ2-3, with D possibly matching TRBD1 (6 bases). Germline V gene sequence: CDR1 WSHSY, CDR2 SAAADI. The V end was cut by 0 bases, the J end by 2 bases, with 18 bases between. The CDR3 is made up of 18 amino acids. This CDR3 reads CASSESYSWGLNTDTQYF. The CDR3 nucleotides are TGCGCCAGCAGTGAGTCGTACAGTTGGGGGCTTAACACAGATACGCAGTATTTT.

The chain has TRBV13 and TRBJ1-2; 8 nucleotides agree with TRBD1. Germline lookup yields CDR1 PRHDT and CDR2 FYEKMQ (reference sequence). This CDR3 is built from 13 residues. V lost 2 bases to trimming and J lost 5 bases; unmatched junction nucleotides: 1. CDR3 DNA sequence: TGTGCCAGCAGCTTACAGGGGGCGTATGGCTACACCTTC. Amino acids: CASSLQGAYGYTF.

The chain joins TRBV5-1 to TRBJ2-1, with 9 bases matching TRBD1. Losses at the gene ends were 4 bases for V and 5 bases for J; bases not matched to a gene: 4. The CDR3 has 14 amino acids. The germline gives CDR1 SGHRS, CDR2 YFSETQ. The CDR3: CASSSGQGHNEQFF. CDR3 nucleotides: TGCGCCAGCAGCAGCGGACAGGGGCACAATGAGCAGTTCTTC.

The V and J genes are TRBV5-1 and TRBJ1-1; D might be TRBD1 (6 bases). The CDR3 consists of 16 residues. The V end lost 1 base, the J end lost 4 bases, and 17 bases lay between the germline ends. Germline CDR1 and CDR2: SGHRS and YFSETQ. CDR3 nucleotides: TGCGCCAGCAGCTTGCAGGGGACCCTATTGTCCACTGAAGCTTTCTTT. Protein: CASSLQGTLLSTEAFF.

The genes are TRBV29-1 and TRBJ2-7, with 7 bases that match TRBD2. Per germline, CDR1 SQVTM and CDR2 ANQGSEA. This CDR3 contains 14 residues. V dropped 4 bases and J dropped 0; count of bases not matched to a gene: 6. The CDR3 DNA reads TGCAGCGTTGTGTGGCGGGACTACTCCTACGAGCAGTACTTC. Translating it yields CSVVWRDYSYEQYF.